A single sample gave rise to the 30 T cell receptor beta chains below, sequenced in a study of shared clonotypes between healthy human individuals. Clones were sequenced by immunoSEQ multiplex PCR, and TCRdb holds only the in-frame ones, with some missing. The sample yields some 2,500,000 clones, approximately 94% seen once. The material sequenced was naive CD4+ T cells from PBMCs. The subset was: CD45RA+ positively selected. The receptors stem from a man aged 18-30 years in good health. Some clones in this sample may be carry-over from other donors' samples.

Only one count was recorded for this clone. The rearrangement joins TRBV7-2 to TRBJ1-1, with D perhaps matching TRBD1 (5 bases). The V and J ends lost 5 bases and 3 bases respectively, with 16 bases between them. Germline V gives CDR1 SGHTA, CDR2 FQGNSA. The CDR3 runs 15 residues. CDR3: CASSPGGGWDTEAFF. The CDR3 coding sequence is TGTGCCAGCAGCCCGGGCGGGGGTTGGGACACTGAAGCTTTCTTT.

This clone has only one observation. The chain links TRBV7-3 to TRBJ2-3, with 10 bases lining up with TRBD2. Germline CDR1 reads SGHTA; CDR2 reads FQGTGA. V shed 8 bases and J 1 base; nucleotides not matched to a gene: 6. The CDR3 runs to 15 residues. CDR3 nucleotide sequence: TGTGCCAGCGGAACTACTAGCGGGGGCACAGATACGCAGTATTTT. It is translated as CASGTTSGGTDTQYF.

V is TRBV6-5 and J is TRBJ2-3; no definite D call. This CDR3 is built from 16 residues. V was trimmed by 2 bases and J by 10 bases, leaving 22 bases between them. From germline, CDR1 is MNHEY and CDR2 SVGAGI. Here the CDR3 reads CASSYRDSEFGSAQYF. In DNA, the CDR3 is TGTGCCAGCAGTTACCGCGACTCGGAGTTCGGTTCCGCGCAGTATTTT.

This rearrangement joins TRBV29-1 to TRBJ2-3, with TRBD2 matching over 9 bases. The CDR3 sequence is 19 residues long. Germline loops: CDR1 SQVTM, CDR2 ANQGSEA. Trimming cost V 6 bases and J 0 bases; bases outside gene matches: 19. The CDR3 DNA is TGCAGCGTCCCACGTGTTAGGTCTAGCGGGACCTATAGCACAGATACGCAGTATTTT. Translating gives CSVPRVRSSGTYSTDTQYF.

The chain joins TRBV5-1 to TRBJ2-7; 7 bases agree with TRBD1. Germline assignment: CDR1 SGHRS and CDR2 YFSETQ. The length of the CDR3 is 16 residues. With 4 bases clipped from V and 3 bases from J, the junction kept 13 bases outside the gene matches. CDR3 in DNA: TGCGCCAGCAGCCCTGCTCCCGCAGGGGGTTACTACGAGCAGTACTTC. It specifies CASSPAPAGGYYEQYF. Full variable domain (rest looked up from reference TRBV5-1 and TRBJ2-7): KAGVTQTPRYLIKTRGQQVTLSCSPISGHRSVSWYQQTPGQGLQFLFEYFSETQRNKGNFPGRFSGRQFSNSRSEMNVSTLELGDSALYLCASSPAPAGGYYEQYFGPGTRLTVT.

This clone was picked up one time. V gene TRBV18 combines with J gene TRBJ2-1; TRBD1 matches at 9 bases. The CDR3 spans 16 residues. Germline V gives CDR1 KGHSH, CDR2 LQKENI. Losses at the gene ends were 2 bases for V and 9 bases for J; bases not matched to a gene: 11. CDR3 nucleotides: TGTGCCAGCTCACCAGCGGGACAGGGTGAGAGCGCTGAGCAGTTCTTC. This gives the protein CASSPAGQGESAEQFF.

This clone was counted a single time. The chain couples TRBV5-1 to TRBJ1-2, with D uncertain. V lost 4 bases and J lost 0, with 13 bases in between. This CDR3 has 15 amino acids. Germline CDR1 SGHRS, CDR2 YFSETQ. CDR3 nucleotides: TGCGCCAGCAGCCCCCCTGGGCCTCCTAACTATGGCTACACCTTC. Encoded protein: CASSPPGPPNYGYTF.

V gene TRBV10-3 combines with J gene TRBJ2-7; 10 bases are shared with TRBD1. The CDR3 is 15 amino acids. J lost 5 bases, V lost 6 bases, and 10 bases had no gene match. The germline V gene encodes CDR1 ENHRY and CDR2 SYGVKD. The CDR3 DNA sequence: TGTGCCATCAGCGATCCGGGACAGGGGCGCAACGAGCAGTACTTC. This codes for CAISDPGQGRNEQYF.

The chain uses TRBV6-6 and TRBJ1-3; D gene ambiguous. V was trimmed by 5 bases and J by 4 bases, leaving 12 bases between them. This CDR3 comprises 14 residues. Germline loops: CDR1 MNHNY, CDR2 SVGAGI (reference sequence). CDR3: CASSHPGSGNTIYF. CDR3 sequence (DNA): TGTGCCAGCAGTCACCCCGGGTCAGGAAACACCATATATTTT.

This chain joins TRBV5-1 and TRBJ2-1; tentative D call: TRBD2 (6 bases). The V and J ends lost 5 bases and 5 bases respectively, with 14 bases between them. The length of the CDR3 is 14 residues. CDR1 is SGHRS and CDR2 is YFSETQ in the germline V gene. The CDR3 here is CASSFRLGDNEQFF. The CDR3 nucleotides read TGCGCCAGCAGTTTTCGACTAGGAGACAATGAGCAGTTCTTC.

This chain joins TRBV7-8 and TRBJ1-2; D is ambiguous. This CDR3 contains 14 residues. Germline loops: CDR1 SGHVS, CDR2 FQNEAQ. V gave up 5 bases and J gave up 2 bases, with 12 bases separating them. CDR3 DNA: TGTGCCAGCAGCCCTCGGACGGCGAACTATGGCTACACCTTC. Amino acid sequence: CASSPRTANYGYTF.

V and J are TRBV2 and TRBJ1-2; perhaps TRBD1 as D (5 bases). This CDR3 spans 13 amino acids. Germline V gene lookup returns CDR1 SNHLY and CDR2 FYNNEI. The germline V and J ends were trimmed by 7 bases and 2 bases, with 11 bases remaining between them. The CDR3 spells CASTGGVNYGYTF. The DNA of the CDR3 is TGTGCCAGCACCGGGGGAGTAAACTATGGCTACACCTTC.

The CDR3 protein is CAWSAGSGGLNEQYF. DNA for the CDR3: TGTGCCTGGAGCGCGGGGTCGGGAGGGTTAAACGAGCAGTACTTC. V usage is TRBV30 and J usage is TRBJ2-5, with TRBD2 matching 8 bases. The end of the DNA aligns better with TRBJ2-7, so the J call may be wrong. Per germline, CDR1 GTSNPN and CDR2 SVGIG (reference sequence). The CDR3 runs to 15 residues.

This rearrangement joins TRBV7-9 to TRBJ1-1; maybe TRBD1 (6 bases). CDR3 size: 15 residues. Per germline, CDR1 SEHNR and CDR2 FQNEAQ (reference sequence). Trimming left V 5 bases short and J 4 bases short, with 17 bases between. CDR3 amino acids: CASSPSSSGATEAFF. As DNA, the CDR3 is TGTGCCAGCAGCCCATCCTCCTCGGGGGCCACTGAAGCTTTCTTT.

The CDR3 DNA reads as TGTGCCAGCAGCTCGGACAGGAGTGGCGAGCAGTACTTC. This encodes CASSSDRSGEQYF. V is TRBV7-6 and J is TRBJ2-7; 7 bases fit TRBD1. The CDR3 is made up of 13 amino acids. Per germline, CDR1 SGHVS and CDR2 FNYEAQ. V gave up 4 bases and J gave up 6 bases; unmatched junction bases: 6.

The chain recombines TRBV28 with TRBJ1-2, with D tentatively TRBD1 (5 bases). The CDR3 runs to 13 residues. From germline, CDR1 is MDHEN and CDR2 SYDVKM. The V end lost 6 bases, the J end lost 7 bases, and 15 bases lay between the germline ends. The DNA for the CDR3 is TGTGCCAGCAGCCCCTCAGGGTTCGCTGGCTACACCTTC. This sequence encodes CASSPSGFAGYTF.

The chain employs TRBV5-1 and TRBJ2-7; TRBD1 agrees at 8 bases. V lost 4 bases and J lost 0; bases outside the gene matches: 6. This CDR3 is 15 amino acids long. Germline V CDR1 and CDR2: SGHRS, YFSETQ. The CDR3 DNA reads as TGCGCCAGCAGCGTTGGAGGACAGGGCTCCTACGAGCAGTACTTC. Amino acid sequence: CASSVGGQGSYEQYF.

The count of this clone is one. This chain joins TRBV5-1 and TRBJ1-3; D remains unclear. CDR3 length: 14 residues. Trimming cost V 5 bases and J 0 bases, with 9 bases left between them. CDR1 is SGHRS and CDR2 is YFSETQ in the germline V gene. CDR3 loop: CASRGSYSGNTIYF. The CDR3 DNA reads TGCGCCAGCAGGGGCAGTTACTCTGGAAACACCATATATTTT. The full variable domain, completed using reference TRBV5-1 and TRBJ1-3, is KAGVTQTPRYLIKTRGQQVTLSCSPISGHRSVSWYQQTPGQGLQFLFEYFSETQRNKGNFPGRFSGRQFSNSRSEMNVSTLELGDSALYLCASRGSYSGNTIYFGEGSWLTVV.

The genes are TRBV30 and TRBJ2-7, with D possibly TRBD1 on 6 matching bases. This CDR3 has 14 residues. Trimming removed 1 base from V and 5 bases from J, with 15 bases in between. Germline assignment: CDR1 GTSNPN and CDR2 SVGIG (reference sequence). CDR3 protein: CAWSANRVADEQYF. CDR3 bases: TGTGCCTGGAGTGCGAACAGGGTGGCAGACGAGCAGTACTTC.

The rearrangement uses TRBV5-1 and TRBJ1-2, with 12 bases lining up with TRBD1. V trimming: 3 bases; J trimming: 3 bases; junction bases outside the gene matches: 9. Germline-derived CDR1 and CDR2 are SGHRS and YFSETQ. CDR3 length: 17 residues. The CDR3 loop is CASSSGTGGYVDYGYTF. CDR3 nucleotide sequence: TGCGCCAGCAGCTCGGGGACAGGGGGCTATGTCGACTATGGCTACACCTTC.

V gene TRBV7-9 combines with J gene TRBJ2-3; D is perhaps TRBD1 or TRBD2 (7 bases each). The length of the CDR3 is 15 residues. The germline gives CDR1 SEHNR, CDR2 FQNEAQ (reference sequence). V gave up 4 bases and J gave up 0 bases, with 11 bases separating them. The CDR3: CASSWGGQSTDTQYF. CDR3 DNA sequence: TGTGCCAGCAGCTGGGGGGGACAGAGCACAGATACGCAGTATTTT. Based on the CDR3 plus reference TRBV7-9 and TRBJ2-3, the full variable domain is DTGVSQNPRHKITKRGQNVTFRCDPISEHNRLYWYRQTLGQGPEFLTYFQNEAQLEKSRLLSDRFSAERPKGSFSTLEIQRTEQGDSAMYLCASSWGGQSTDTQYFGPGTRLTVL.

The V and J genes are TRBV15 and TRBJ2-1; 7 bases align to TRBD2. V dropped 4 bases and J dropped 3; count of bases not matched to a gene: 9. The CDR3 length is 16 residues. Per the germline V gene, CDR1 is LNHNV and CDR2 is YYDKDF (reference sequence). The CDR3 is CATSIGASGNYNEQFF. CDR3 DNA sequence: TGTGCCACCAGCATCGGGGCCAGCGGGAACTACAATGAGCAGTTCTTC.

The chain combines TRBV7-9 with TRBJ2-1; maybe TRBD2 (6 bases). Germline CDR1 and CDR2: SEHNR and FQNEAQ (reference sequence). The length of the CDR3 is 15 residues. The V end lost 4 bases, the J end lost 8 bases, and 18 bases lay between the germline ends. In DNA, the CDR3 is TGTGCCAGCAGCTCCCTGAACGGGAGAGGACATGAGCAGTTCTTC. Its translation is CASSSLNGRGHEQFF.

The V and J genes are TRBV2 and TRBJ2-2; no clear D. The germline V gene has CDR1 SNHLY and CDR2 FYNNEI. This CDR3 has 15 amino acids. V lost 6 bases, J lost 7 bases, and 18 bases lay in between. The CDR3 nucleotides are TGTGCCAGCAGCGCGGTACGGGTGGGGTTCGGGGAGCTGTTTTTT. Translated: CASSAVRVGFGELFF.

This chain uses TRBV7-2 with TRBJ1-2; no clear D. CDR3 length equals 13 residues. V was trimmed by 0 bases and J by 3 bases, leaving 5 bases between them. CDR1 and CDR2 from the germline V gene are SGHTA and FQGNSA. CDR3 region: CASSLAGHYGYTF. For the CDR3, the DNA is TGTGCCAGCAGCTTAGCGGGCCACTATGGCTACACCTTC.

V is TRBV28 and J is TRBJ1-5; possibly TRBD1 for D (6 bases). CDR1 MDHEN and CDR2 SYDVKM come from the germline V gene. The length of the CDR3 is 14 residues. The germline V and J ends were trimmed by 6 bases and 5 bases, with 14 bases remaining between them. CDR3 coding DNA: TGTGCCAGCAGGCTGCCGGGGGGCGATCAGCCCCAGCATTTT. It codes for CASRLPGGDQPQHF.

The chain combines TRBV7-9 with TRBJ2-6; 7 nucleotides match TRBD1. J gave up 2 bases and V 5 bases, and 3 bases lay outside the gene matches. The CDR3 has 15 residues. CDR1 is SEHNR, CDR2 FQNEAQ, per germline (reference sequence). The CDR3 DNA sequence: TGTGCCAGCAGCAGAGGGGGCGCTGGGGCCAACGTCCTGACTTTC. Amino acid sequence: CASSRGGAGANVLTF. Combining the CDR3 with reference TRBV7-9 and TRBJ2-6 gives the whole variable domain DTGVSQNPRHKITKRGQNVTFRCDPISEHNRLYWYRQTLGQGPEFLTYFQNEAQLEKSRLLSDRFSAERPKGSFSTLEIQRTEQGDSAMYLCASSRGGAGANVLTFGAGSRLTVL.

The J gene is TRBJ2-1, the V gene TRBV7-3; D possibly uses TRBD1 or TRBD2 (6 bases each). The CDR3 contains 13 residues. Germline V gene lookup returns CDR1 SGHTA and CDR2 FQGTGA. V lost 3 bases and J lost 5, with 8 bases in between. CDR3 coding DNA: TGTGCCAGCAGCTTTAGGGGGGACAATGAGCAGTTCTTC. Residues: CASSFRGDNEQFF.

J is TRBJ2-1 and V is TRBV6-1; D unclear. The CDR3 covers 14 residues. CDR1 is MNHNS and CDR2 is SASEGT in the germline V gene. Trimming took 6 bases from V and 5 from J, leaving 14 bases between them. The CDR3 coding sequence is TGTGCCAGCAGGAGAATTAGGGAAGACAATGAGCAGTTCTTC. Translated, it gives CASRRIREDNEQFF.

The rearrangement uses TRBV6-5 and TRBJ2-6; D uncertain. The CDR3 has 13 residues. The germline gives CDR1 MNHEY, CDR2 SVGAGI. V was pared by 7 bases and J by 0 bases, with 4 bases between. CDR3 DNA sequence: TGTGCCAGCATCTTCTCTGGGGCCAACGTCCTGACTTTC. Translating gives CASIFSGANVLTF.